Listed below are T cell receptor beta chains from one sample, sequenced in a study of blood T cell repertoires in COVID-19. The method was immunoSEQ multiplex PCR; TCRdb's version includes in-frame clones alone and lacks a portion of them. The table includes about 220,000 clones, roughly 80% detected once. Material: peripheral blood. The receptors were sampled from a woman aged 55-70 years with acute or convalescent COVID-19. Both conserved end residues are part of each CDR3. The D gene is left open where the match is weak. Some rows have no size entry. The others give once, few or many, or a class for an expanded clone.

J gene | D gene | clone size | V gene | CDR3 DNA | CDR3 protein
TRBJ2-7 | TRBD1 | - | TRBV2 | TGTGCCAGCGGGGCAAACAGGGGCTACGAGCAGTACTTC | CASGANRGYEQYF
TRBJ2-2 | - | - | TRBV6-2/TRBV6-3 | TGTGCCAGCAGTTACCCCAGGGGTTCAGGCACCGGGGAGCTGTTTTTT | CASSYPRGSGTGELFF
TRBJ1-3 | TRBD1 | once | TRBV4-2 | TGTGCCAGCAGCCAAGTAGGGGGCGGAAACACCATATATTTT | CASSQVGGGNTIYF
TRBJ1-1 | TRBD1 | - | TRBV19 | TGTGCCAGCCAAGGGGGCTACCACTCCACGGCTTTCTTT | CASQGGYHSTAFF
TRBJ2-7 | TRBD1 | once | TRBV29-1 | TGCAGCGTTGAAACAGGGGCCGACTACGAGCAGTACTTC | CSVETGADYEQYF
TRBJ1-3 | - | - | TRBV6-5 | TGTGCCAGCAGCAGAGGCCCTTCTGGAAACACCATATATTTT | CASSRGPSGNTIYF
TRBJ1-3 | TRBD1 | - | TRBV3-1/TRBV3-2 | TGTGCCAGCAGCCCGGACGACAGGGGGCTGTTAGGAAACACCATATATTTT | CASSPDDRGLLGNTIYF
TRBJ1-5 | TRBD1 | - | TRBV5-8 | TGTGCCAGCAGCAAGACAGGGGTACAGCCCCAGCATTTT | CASSKTGVQPQHF
TRBJ1-2 | - | - | TRBV6-1 | TGTGCCAGCAGTGAACAGGGAGGCGGCTACACCTTC | CASSEQGGGYTF
TRBJ1-2 | - | - | TRBV7-9 | TGTGCCAGCAGCTTATTCGGAGGGTATGGCTACACCTTC | CASSLFGGYGYTF
TRBJ2-4 | - | - | TRBV9 | TGTGCCAGCAGCGTAGGGGCTACCTCTGACATTCAGTACTTC | CASSVGATSDIQYF
TRBJ2-7 | - | - | TRBV4-3 | TGCGCCAGCAGCCAAAGCAACCCTAGCCCCCTCAATCAGCAGTACTTC | CASSQSNPSPLNQQYF
TRBJ2-2 | TRBD2 | - | TRBV18 | TGTGCCAGCTCACAACTAGCGGGGGGCGGCACCGGGGAGCTGTTTTTT | CASSQLAGGGTGELFF
TRBJ1-1 | - | - | TRBV30 | TGTGCCTGGAGTGTACGAGGCTCCACTGAAGCTTTCTTT | CAWSVRGSTEAFF
TRBJ1-2 | - | once | TRBV19 | TGTGCCAGTAGTATAGTTATGCGGGCGTATGGCTACACCTTC | CASSIVMRAYGYTF
TRBJ2-7 | TRBD1 | - | TRBV7-8 | TGTGCCAGCAGCACAGACAGGGATGGCGAGCAGTACTTC | CASSTDRDGEQYF
TRBJ2-5 | - | - | TRBV11-2 | TGTGCCAGCAGCTTAGTGCGGGGATCGTACCAAGAGACCCAGTACTTC | CASSLVRGSYQETQYF
TRBJ1-1 | - | - | TRBV6-5 | TGTGCCAGCAGGACCACAGAGAACACTGAAGCTTTCTTT | CASRTTENTEAFF
TRBJ2-5 | TRBD2 | - | TRBV5-1 | TGCGCCAGCAGCTTGACCGGGACTAGCGGCCCGAGGGAGACCCAGTACTTC | CASSLTGTSGPRETQYF
TRBJ1-3 | - | - | TRBV6-1 | TGTGCCAGCAGTGAACACCAAGGAGCTGGAAACACCATATATTTT | CASSEHQGAGNTIYF
TRBJ1-3 | TRBD1 | - | TRBV27 | TGTGCCAGCAGTTTCCGGGACAGGGTCTCTGGAAACACCATATATTTT | CASSFRDRVSGNTIYF
TRBJ2-7 | - | - | TRBV6-5 | TGTGCCAGCGAGGGGACACCGACCTACGAGCAGTACTTC | CASEGTPTYEQYF
TRBJ1-1 | - | - | TRBV2 | TGTGCCAGCAGTGTCGGGACCAGGGGTTACACTGAAGCTTTCTTT | CASSVGTRGYTEAFF
TRBJ2-5 | - | once | TRBV18 | TGTGCCAGCTCACCAACGGCCGCGGGTGAGACCCAGTACTTC | CASSPTAAGETQYF
TRBJ2-3 | - | - | TRBV6-5 | TGTGCCAGCAGAAGACTAGGGGCCCGCACAGATACGCAGTATTTT | CASRRLGARTDTQYF
TRBJ2-1 | - | - | TRBV7-5 | TGTGCCAGAAGCCCCGAAAGGGAAAAGCGGGCCAACAATGAGCAGTTCTTC | CARSPEREKRANNEQFF
TRBJ2-5 | - | once | TRBV6-5 | TGTGCCAGCAGTAAATATGGACAGCTACGGGAGACCCAGTACTTC | CASSKYGQLRETQYF
TRBJ2-2 | TRBD1 | few | TRBV15 | TGTGCCACCAGCAGAGGACAGGGGCACGGGGAGCTGTTTTTT | CATSRGQGHGELFF
TRBJ1-5 | - | - | TRBV29-1 | TGCAGCGTTTCCCGCGGGGTGGGCAATCAGCCCCAGCATTTT | CSVSRGVGNQPQHF